This T cell receptor (beta chain) was sequenced in a study of human T cells and chemical hapten exposure. Study-wide context: Per-sample variation in TCR yield stemmed mainly from small pooled library volume differences.

Study findings and constraints: PT1 expanded TCR numbers tracked positively with patch test score.

This clonotype was seen repeatedly, ten times or more. Its antigen is not identified. The CDR3 is 18 residues long. Germline V CDR1 and CDR2: MNHEY, SMNVEV (reference sequence). The V gene lost 0 bases and the J gene lost 4 bases, with 16 bases spanning the gap. During construction of the library, unique molecular identifiers were attached to individual cDNA molecules for quantitative, reproducible TCR counting. Via MiXCR, TCRdb re-called the RACE reads, giving one row per CDR3 protein. The table lists 60,000 to 75,000 distinct CDR3 sequences, approximately 7% of them singletons. Regarding time point: pre-sensitization, week 0. Treatment: therapeutic diphenylcyclopropenone sensitization with weekly scalp DPC.

The chain combines TRBV27 with TRBJ2-6; perhaps D is TRBD1 or TRBD2 (5 bases each). Here the sequenced sample was whole blood, taken in connection with sensitization to the hapten diphenylcyclopropenone (DPC). The TCR originated in a woman in her twenties or thirties with alopecia areata. Some clones in this sample may be carry-over from other donors' samples. CDR3 residues: CASSLSPPRGTGANVLTF. The CDR3 DNA follows: TGTGCCAGCAGTTTATCGCCCCCGAGGGGAACCGGGGCCAACGTCCTGACTTTC.